These 12 T cell receptor beta chains came from one sample sequenced in a study of CD4+ T cells in melanoma. The protocol was immunoSEQ multiplex PCR, while the TCRdb copy is restricted to in-frame clones and leaves out a portion. The data show 12,000 to 15,000 clones, about 70% seen once. The sequenced sample was cells from a culture (not recorded whether cultured in vitro). The receptors were gathered from a human donor with melanoma.

This clone has only a few counts. V usage is TRBV11-2 and J usage is TRBJ1-2; TRBD1 is a possible D gene (6 bases). The germline V gene encodes CDR1 SGHAT and CDR2 FQNNGV. V gave up 5 bases and J gave up 3 bases, with 13 bases separating them. This CDR3 region has 14 residues. CDR3 coding DNA: TGTGCCAGCAGCCGACAGGACAGAGACTATGGCTACACCTTC. Translation: CASSRQDRDYGYTF. Complete variable domain (other parts from reference TRBV11-2 and TRBJ1-2): EAGVAQSPRYKIIEKRQSVAFWCNPISGHATLYWYQQILGQGPKLLIQFQNNGVVDDSQLPKDRFSAERLKGVDSTLKIQPAKLEDSAVYLCASSRQDRDYGYTFGSGTRLTVV.

The chain couples TRBV5-1 to TRBJ2-5; 8 positions agree with TRBD1. Germline CDR1 is SGHRS and CDR2 is YFSETQ. The V and J ends lost 0 bases and 1 base, in that order; junction bases with no gene match: 11. The CDR3 runs to 18 residues. CDR3 residues: CASSLAGTGDSTQETQYF. In nucleotides, the CDR3 is TGCGCCAGCAGCTTGGCTGGGACAGGAGACTCCACCCAAGAGACCCAGTACTTC.

The chain couples TRBV5-1 to TRBJ2-5, with 8 bases aligning to TRBD2. Germline V lookup: CDR1 SGHRS, CDR2 YFSETQ. V lost 0 bases and J lost 1; bases outside the gene matches: 8. The CDR3 spans 17 residues. In DNA form, the CDR3 reads TGCGCCAGCAGCTTGGGGGCAGCGGGAGCTTCCCAAGAGACCCAGTACTTC. Residues: CASSLGAAGASQETQYF.

The table lists this clone with a few counts. The chain has TRBV18 and TRBJ1-3, with D possibly TRBD1 on 5 matching bases. The CDR3 loop spans 14 amino acids. Germline loops: CDR1 KGHSH, CDR2 LQKENI. Trimming pared 4 bases from V and 3 bases from J, leaving 10 bases between. As DNA, the CDR3 is TGTGCCAGCTCACTGCAGGGAGGTGGAAACACCATATATTTT. Translation: CASSLQGGGNTIYF. The whole variable domain, filled in from reference TRBV18 and TRBJ1-3, reads NAGVMQNPRHLVRRRGQEARLRCSPMKGHSHVYWYRQLPEEGLKFMVYLQKENIIDESGMPKERFSAEFPKEGPSILRIQQVVRGDSAAYFCASSLQGGGNTIYFGEGSWLTVV.

CDR3 DNA sequence: TGTGCCAGCAGCACGGACAGGGGGCGAATAGGTTCACCCCTCCACTTT. This encodes CASSTDRGRIGSPLHF. The chain carries TRBV11-2 and TRBJ1-6; 11 nucleotides match TRBD1. The CDR3 contains 16 residues. The V gene end was trimmed by 5 bases and the J gene end by 9 bases; junction bases not matched to a gene: 9. Germline-derived CDR1 and CDR2 are SGHAT and FQNNGV.

The chain's CDR3 is CASSGAPGRAFEKLFF. CDR3 sequence (DNA): TGTGCCAGCAGTGGGGCCCCCGGCAGGGCCTTTGAAAAACTGTTTTTT. This rearrangement joins TRBV2 to TRBJ1-4; D perhaps matches TRBD1 (5 bases). In germline, CDR1 is SNHLY, CDR2 FYNNEI. The CDR3 length is 16 residues. Trimming took 4 bases from V and 7 from J, leaving 19 bases between them.

This clone is termed medium-sized. The chain couples TRBV2 to TRBJ1-6, with D hard to call. V lost 10 bases and J lost 0, with 13 bases in between. The CDR3 length is 15 residues. Germline V gene data show CDR1 as SNHLY and CDR2 as FYNNEI. The CDR3 DNA is TGTGCCACCAAGCGTAGCAGCTCCTATAATTCACCCCTCCACTTT. Its protein is CATKRSSSYNSPLHF.

This rearrangement joins TRBV19 to TRBJ1-4; D uncertain. The V gene lost 7 bases and the J gene lost 5 bases, with 17 bases spanning the gap. The germline gives CDR1 LNHDA, CDR2 SQIVND (reference sequence). CDR3 length: 15 residues. DNA for the CDR3: TGTGCCAGTACCCGAAGGGCCCTCTTAAATGAAAAACTGTTTTTT. It translates to CASTRRALLNEKLFF.

This chain uses TRBV9 with TRBJ1-2, with D possibly TRBD1 on 5 matching bases. Trimming removed 0 bases at V and 5 bases at J, with 14 bases between. The CDR3 length is 15 residues. Germline lookup yields CDR1 SGDLS and CDR2 YYNGEE. The CDR3 here is CASSVDLGQRYGYTF. The CDR3 region has the DNA TGTGCCAGCAGCGTAGATCTGGGGCAGCGGTATGGCTACACCTTC.

The chain has TRBV9 and TRBJ2-2; 11 bases fit TRBD1. Trimming cost V 4 bases and J 5 bases; bases outside gene matches: 10. CDR1 is SGDLS, CDR2 YYNGEE, per germline. The CDR3 covers 17 residues. CDR3 in amino acids: CASSPSWDRGITGELFF. As DNA, the CDR3 is TGTGCCAGCAGCCCTTCGTGGGACAGGGGGATTACCGGGGAGCTGTTTTTT.

This sequence joins TRBV30 and TRBJ1-3; a weak D match, TRBD1 (6 bases). V gave up 2 bases and J gave up 0 bases, with 14 bases separating them. The CDR3 sequence is 16 residues long. CDR1 and CDR2 from the germline V gene are GTSNPN and SVGIG (reference sequence). The CDR3 DNA sequence: TGTGCCTGGAGTCCCCCCGGGGGCAGCTCTGGAAACACCATATATTTT. This sequence encodes CAWSPPGGSSGNTIYF.

This chain uses TRBV30 with TRBJ1-5, with TRBD1 as a possible D gene (5 bases). The V and J ends lost 0 bases and 4 bases respectively, with 13 bases between them. Germline V lookup: CDR1 GTSNPN, CDR2 SVGIG (reference sequence). The CDR3 covers 15 residues. CDR3 bases: TGTGCCTGGAGTGTACCCCCCCGGGGGAATCAGCCCCAGCATTTT. Translated, it gives CAWSVPPRGNQPQHF.